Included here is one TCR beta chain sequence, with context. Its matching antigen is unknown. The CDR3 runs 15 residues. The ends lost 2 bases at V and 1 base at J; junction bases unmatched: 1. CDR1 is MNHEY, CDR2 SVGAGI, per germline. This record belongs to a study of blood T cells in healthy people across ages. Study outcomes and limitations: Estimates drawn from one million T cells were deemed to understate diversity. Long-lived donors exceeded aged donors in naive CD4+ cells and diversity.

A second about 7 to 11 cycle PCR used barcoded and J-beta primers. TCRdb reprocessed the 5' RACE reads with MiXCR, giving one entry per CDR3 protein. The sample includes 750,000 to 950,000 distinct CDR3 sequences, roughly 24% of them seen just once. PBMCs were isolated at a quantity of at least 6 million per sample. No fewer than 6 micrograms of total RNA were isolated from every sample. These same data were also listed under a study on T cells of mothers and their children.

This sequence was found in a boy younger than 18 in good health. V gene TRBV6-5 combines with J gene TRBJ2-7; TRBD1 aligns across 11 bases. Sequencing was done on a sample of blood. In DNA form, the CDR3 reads TGTGCCAGCAGTTACGGGACAGGGGGTTCCTACGAGCAGTACTTC. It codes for CASSYGTGGSYEQYF.